Each of the 23 T cell receptor beta chains below was sequenced from the same sample in a study of cytomegalovirus exposure and HLA in healthy donors. Assay used: immunoSEQ multiplex PCR; TCRdb lists only in-frame clones, some missing. This sample has roughly 180,000 clones; roughly 80% occur once, and the top ten carry roughly 7%. The sample consisted of PBMCs. These receptor sequences come from a man aged 18 to 30 in good health and CMV-seropositive.

The V gene is TRBV15, the J gene TRBJ2-5; maybe TRBD1 (6 bases). Per the germline V gene, CDR1 is LNHNV and CDR2 is YYDKDF (reference sequence). The CDR3 is 13 amino acids. Deletions cut 6 bases from V and 3 bases from J, with 11 bases between. The CDR3 region has the DNA TGTGCCACCAGGGGGGCCGTAAAAGAGACCCAGTACTTC. Residues: CATRGAVKETQYF.

V usage is TRBV4-3 and J usage is TRBJ1-2; D not resolved. The CDR3 length is 13 residues. Trimming took off 2 bases at V and 5 bases at J, with 9 bases between the two ends. Per germline, CDR1 LGHNA and CDR2 YSLEER. The CDR3 DNA reads as TGCGCCAGCAGCCAAACCCTGGAGTATGGCTACACCTTC. Translation gives CASSQTLEYGYTF.

The chain uses TRBV30 and TRBJ2-5; weak D call: TRBD1 (6 bases). This CDR3 is built from 14 residues. Trimming left V 3 bases short and J 3 bases short, with 14 bases between. Germline loops: CDR1 GTSNPN, CDR2 SVGIG (reference sequence). The CDR3 nucleotides read TGTGCCTGGAGCGTAGGACAGCTGAAAGAGACCCAGTACTTC. Translation: CAWSVGQLKETQYF.

The rearrangement uses TRBV5-1 and TRBJ2-7, with TRBD2 matching over 10 bases. The CDR3 contains 14 residues. Germline V gene lookup returns CDR1 SGHRS and CDR2 YFSETQ. V shed 4 bases and J 5 bases; nucleotides not matched to a gene: 6. The CDR3 reads CASSDLAGGNEQYF. The CDR3 DNA is TGCGCCAGCAGCGACTTAGCGGGAGGAAACGAGCAGTACTTC.

This chain uses TRBV7-2 with TRBJ2-7; TRBD1 aligns across 8 bases. The germline V gene has CDR1 SGHTA and CDR2 FQGNSA. CDR3 size: 15 residues. V gave up 5 bases and J gave up 6 bases; unmatched junction bases: 12. The CDR3 region has the DNA TGTGCCAGCAGCCCTAGGAGGCAGGGGGCTGGCGAGCAGTACTTC. The encoded protein is CASSPRRQGAGEQYF.

The rearrangement uses TRBV11-2 and TRBJ2-1; 11 bases are shared with TRBD2. This CDR3 is 15 amino acids long. In germline, CDR1 is SGHAT, CDR2 FQNNGV. V lost 1 base, J lost 9 bases, and 5 bases stayed unmatched. CDR3: CASSLGDLAGGEQFF. As DNA, the CDR3 is TGTGCCAGCAGCTTAGGCGACCTAGCGGGAGGTGAGCAGTTCTTC. The whole variable domain, remainder taken from reference TRBV11-2 and TRBJ2-1, is EAGVAQSPRYKIIEKRQSVAFWCNPISGHATLYWYQQILGQGPKLLIQFQNNGVVDDSQLPKDRFSAERLKGVDSTLKIQPAKLEDSAVYLCASSLGDLAGGEQFFGPGTRLTVL.

The chain joins TRBV14 to TRBJ2-1, with D perhaps matching TRBD1 (6 bases). Deletions cut 2 bases from V and 0 bases from J, with 14 bases between. Germline lookup yields CDR1 SGHDN and CDR2 FVKESK. This CDR3 contains 17 residues. CDR3 DNA sequence: TGTGCCAGCAGCCAAAGTCTAGGGGGTAGCTCCTACAATGAGCAGTTCTTC. Translation: CASSQSLGGSSYNEQFF.

This clone appeared a few times. This rearrangement joins TRBV19 to TRBJ2-3; D call uncertain. V dropped 6 bases and J dropped 0 bases, with 10 bases sitting between them. The CDR3 covers 14 residues. Germline V gene lookup returns CDR1 LNHDA and CDR2 SQIVND (reference sequence). The CDR3 loop is CASRGWQSTDTQYF. In DNA form, the CDR3 reads TGTGCCAGTAGGGGCTGGCAAAGCACAGATACGCAGTATTTT. The full variable domain, rest sourced from reference TRBV19 and TRBJ2-3, is DGGITQSPKYLFRKEGQNVTLSCEQNLNHDAMYWYRQDPGQGLRLIYYSQIVNDFQKGDIAEGYSVSREKKESFPLTVTSAQKNPTAFYLCASRGWQSTDTQYFGPGTRLTVL.

The genes are TRBV28 and TRBJ1-2; D might be TRBD1 (5 bases). Trimming cost V 11 bases and J 4 bases, with 14 bases left between them. CDR1 and CDR2 (germline): MDHEN, SYDVKM. The CDR3 loop spans 12 amino acids. The CDR3 DNA reads TGTGCCCTGGGGCAGGGCGTCTATGGCTACACCTTC. Encoded protein: CALGQGVYGYTF.

The rearrangement joins TRBV11-3 to TRBJ2-3, with TRBD2 matching over 7 bases. CDR3 length: 17 residues. Germline V gives CDR1 SGHNT, CDR2 YENEEA. Trimming took 5 bases from V and 3 from J; bases not matched to a gene: 14. The CDR3 nucleotides are TGTGCCAGCAGCCCCGTTGAAGCGGGAATTGAGACAGATACGCAGTATTTT. This gives the protein CASSPVEAGIETDTQYF.

The chain links TRBV4-3 to TRBJ2-7; tentatively, D is TRBD2 (7 bases). V shed 0 bases and J shed 4 bases, with 13 bases lying between them. The CDR3 covers 15 residues. The germline CDR1 and CDR2 sequences are LGHNA and YSLEER. The CDR3 here is CASSQEGGTHYEQYF. The CDR3 region has the DNA TGCGCCAGCAGCCAAGAGGGGGGGACACATTACGAGCAGTACTTC.

In this sample, this clone turned up a few times. The V and J genes are TRBV18 and TRBJ2-7, with TRBD2 matching 8 bases. The CDR3 is 15 amino acids. Germline CDR1 KGHSH, CDR2 LQKENI. J gave up 0 bases and V 0 bases, and 1 base lay outside the gene matches. The CDR3 protein is CASSPPAGASYEQYF. DNA for the CDR3: TGTGCCAGCTCACCACCAGCGGGAGCCTCCTACGAGCAGTACTTC.

With regard to this clone: Its ends do not fully match the called genes, so a read error is possible. The chain has TRBV27 and TRBJ2-7; perhaps TRBD1 as D (9 bases). The length of the CDR3 is 13 residues. Germline V CDR1 and CDR2: MNHEY, SMNVEV (reference sequence). The CDR3 DNA follows: TGTGCCAGCAGCCCAGCGGGGGACAGGGCTCAGGACTTC. It encodes CASSPAGDRAQDF.

The V gene is TRBV28, the J gene TRBJ2-5; the D gene is possibly TRBD2 (7 bases). The CDR3 extends over 16 amino acids. With 5 bases removed from V and 5 bases from J, the gap between germline ends came to 21 bases. The germline CDR1 and CDR2 sequences are MDHEN and SYDVKM. Here the CDR3 reads CASSAQGLGGEETQYF. The DNA of the CDR3 is TGTGCCAGCAGTGCCCAGGGGTTGGGGGGGGAGGAGACCCAGTACTTC.

This clone was seen a single time. The chain has TRBV11-1 and TRBJ2-7; D ambiguous. This CDR3 has 14 amino acids. Trimming took 8 bases from V and 1 from J, leaving 15 bases between them. Germline assignment: CDR1 SGHAT and CDR2 FQDESV (reference sequence). The CDR3 DNA follows: TGTGCCAGCTCTCCTGCACTAAGTTCCTACGAGCAGTACTTC. Its translation is CASSPALSSYEQYF.

The V gene is TRBV5-1, the J gene TRBJ1-1; 11 nucleotides match TRBD1. The CDR3 extends over 15 amino acids. Germline loops: CDR1 SGHRS, CDR2 YFSETQ. J was trimmed by 0 bases and V by 6 bases; bases with no gene match: 4. The CDR3 region has the DNA TGCGCCAGCACCCGGACAGGGGGCTTGAACACTGAAGCTTTCTTT. This codes for CASTRTGGLNTEAFF.

This clone was detected once. The chain joins TRBV7-9 to TRBJ1-5; possible D gene TRBD1, 5 bases. V was shortened by 5 bases and J by 0 bases, with 11 bases between the two germline ends. The CDR3 is 15 amino acids. Looked up from germline, CDR1 is SEHNR and CDR2 is FQNEAQ (reference sequence). The CDR3 bases are TGTGCCAGCAGCAAAGACAGCGATAGCAATCAGCCCCAGCATTTT. It is translated as CASSKDSDSNQPQHF.

This clone showed up just a few times. The rearrangement links TRBV30 to TRBJ2-7; 9 nucleotides line up with TRBD1. The CDR3 is made up of 16 amino acids. V was clipped by 1 base and J by 5 bases; unmatched bases: 12. Germline V gene lookup returns CDR1 GTSNPN and CDR2 SVGIG (reference sequence). The CDR3 reads CAWSDRRTGEGHEQYF. For the CDR3, the DNA is TGTGCCTGGAGTGACCGAAGGACAGGGGAAGGCCACGAGCAGTACTTC.

This clone was observed once. The J gene is TRBJ2-1, the V gene TRBV5-4, with 12 bases fitting TRBD2. With 4 bases clipped from V and 7 bases from J, the junction kept 9 bases outside the gene matches. Per germline, CDR1 SGHNT and CDR2 YYREEE (reference sequence). The CDR3 loop spans 16 amino acids. CDR3: CASSLTRTSGANEQFF. CDR3 sequence (DNA): TGTGCCAGCAGCCTTACAAGGACTAGCGGGGCAAATGAGCAGTTCTTC.

The chain links TRBV5-8 to TRBJ2-5; D may be TRBD2 (6 bases). Germline values: CDR1 SGHTS, CDR2 YDEGEE. V was cut by 4 bases and J by 4 bases, with 11 bases left in between. The CDR3 spans 13 residues. CDR3 protein: CASSRERAETQYF. The CDR3 DNA sequence: TGTGCCAGCAGCCGCGAGCGGGCAGAGACCCAGTACTTC.

The V gene is TRBV30, the J gene TRBJ2-3, with 9 bases that match TRBD1. CDR1 GTSNPN and CDR2 SVGIG come from the germline V gene (reference sequence). Unmatched junction bases numbered 6, after V lost 3 bases and J lost 2 bases. The CDR3 sequence is 15 residues long. CDR3 sequence: CAWSLTGGDTDTQYF. The CDR3 coding sequence is TGTGCCTGGAGCTTGACAGGGGGGGACACAGATACGCAGTATTTT.

The V and J genes are TRBV6-1 and TRBJ2-6; D is unresolved. The CDR3 contains 15 residues. Trimming removed 5 bases from V and 1 base from J, with 9 bases in between. The germline CDR1 and CDR2 sequences are MNHNS and SASEGT. The CDR3 DNA reads TGTGCCAGCAGTAGTACGCGATCTGGGGCCAACGTCCTGACTTTC. It yields the protein CASSSTRSGANVLTF.

The V gene is TRBV27, the J gene TRBJ2-3; 9 positions match TRBD2. This CDR3 comprises 15 residues. The germline V gene encodes CDR1 MNHEY and CDR2 SMNVEV (reference sequence). V was pared by 6 bases and J by 2 bases, with 6 bases of the junction left unmatched. The CDR3 protein is CASSPGLALTDTQYF. CDR3 DNA: TGTGCCAGCAGCCCTGGACTAGCGCTCACAGATACGCAGTATTTT.